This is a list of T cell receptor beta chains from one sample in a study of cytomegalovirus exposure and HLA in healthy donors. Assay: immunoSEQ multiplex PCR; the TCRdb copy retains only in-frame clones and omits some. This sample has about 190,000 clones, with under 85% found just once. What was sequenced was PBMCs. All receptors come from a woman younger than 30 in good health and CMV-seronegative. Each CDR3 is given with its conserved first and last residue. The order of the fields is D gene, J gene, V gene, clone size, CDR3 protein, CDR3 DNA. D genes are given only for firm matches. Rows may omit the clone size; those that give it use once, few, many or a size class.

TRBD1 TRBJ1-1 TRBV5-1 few CASSAETGGTEAFF TGCGCCAGCAGCGCGGAGACAGGGGGCACTGAAGCTTTCTTT
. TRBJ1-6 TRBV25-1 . CASSESGENSPLHF TGTGCCAGCAGTGAATCGGGGGAGAATTCACCCCTCCACTTT
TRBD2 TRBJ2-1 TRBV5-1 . CASSLGTGTSGSNEQFF TGCGCCAGCAGCTTGGGGACCGGGACTAGCGGGAGCAATGAGCAGTTCTTC
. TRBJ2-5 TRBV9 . CASSVVGGLGETQYF TGTGCCAGCAGCGTAGTGGGGGGGCTTGGAGAGACCCAGTACTTC
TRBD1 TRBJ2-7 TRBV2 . CASTGGVDEQYF TGTGCCAGTACAGGGGGCGTCGACGAGCAGTACTTC
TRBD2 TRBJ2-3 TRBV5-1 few CASSTGTSGMYDTQYF TGCGCCAGCAGCACAGGGACTAGCGGGATGTATGATACGCAGTATTTT
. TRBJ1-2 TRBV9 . CASSVFMSGDGYTF TGTGCCAGCAGCGTTTTTATGTCAGGGGATGGCTACACCTTC
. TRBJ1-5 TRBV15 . CATSPDRSHQPQHF TGTGCCACCAGCCCCGACAGGAGCCATCAGCCCCAGCATTTT
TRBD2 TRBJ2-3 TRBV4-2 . CASSQELAGDTDTQYF TGTGCCAGCAGCCAAGAATTGGCGGGGGACACAGATACGCAGTATTTT
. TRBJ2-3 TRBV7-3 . CASSLGLGRDTQYF TGTGCCAGCAGCTTAGGTCTAGGTCGTGATACGCAGTATTTT
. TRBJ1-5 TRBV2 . CASREDSNQPQHF TGTGCCAGCAGAGAGGACAGTAATCAGCCCCAGCATTTT
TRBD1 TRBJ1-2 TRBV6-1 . CASSPQGQANYGYTF TGTGCCAGCAGTCCCCAGGGACAGGCTAACTATGGCTACACCTTC
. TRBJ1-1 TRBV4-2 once CASSQGASITEAFF TGTGCCAGCAGCCAAGGGGCGAGCATCACTGAAGCTTTCTTT
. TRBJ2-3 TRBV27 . CASSLTSTDTQYF TGTGCCAGCAGTCTAACTAGCACAGATACGCAGTATTTT
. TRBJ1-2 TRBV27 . CASTSLGVGYTF TGTGCCAGCACCTCTCTCGGTGTCGGCTACACCTTC
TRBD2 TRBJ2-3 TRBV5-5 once CASSLPSGSTDTQYF TGTGCCAGCAGCTTGCCTAGCGGGAGCACAGATACGCAGTATTTT
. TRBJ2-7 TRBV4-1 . CASSQAFRAYEQYF TGCGCCAGCAGCCAAGCGTTCAGGGCCTACGAGCAGTACTTC
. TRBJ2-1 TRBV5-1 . CASSWGESSYNEQFF TGCGCCAGCAGCTGGGGGGAAAGCTCCTACAATGAGCAGTTCTTC